The next 11 T cell receptor beta chains were all read from a single sample in a study of human T cells and chemical hapten exposure. The time point: patch test 2, 6 weeks after DPC sensitization. Treatment of the sample: therapeutic diphenylcyclopropenone sensitization with weekly scalp DPC. TCRdb reprocessed the RACE reads with MiXCR, giving one entry per CDR3 protein. This table has some 350,000 distinct CDR3 sequences, around 6% appearing once. This specimen was whole blood, taken in connection with sensitization to the hapten diphenylcyclopropenone (DPC). The receptors originated from a woman aged 18-29 years with alopecia areata. Some clones in this sample may be carry-over from other donors' samples.

This clonotype was found many times. The V and J genes are TRBV7-2 and TRBJ1-2; D is perhaps TRBD1 (5 bases). Germline CDR1 is SGHTA and CDR2 is FQGNSA. V was cut by 5 bases and J by 1 base, with 11 bases left in between. CDR3 length: 14 amino acids. CDR3 sequence: CASSPKTVNYGYTF. CDR3 coding DNA: TGTGCCAGCAGCCCTAAGACAGTTAACTATGGCTACACCTTC.

This clonotype was picked up a small number of times. This sequence joins TRBV6-2 or TRBV6-3 and TRBJ1-6; TRBD1 aligns across 10 bases. With 7 bases clipped from V and 7 bases from J, the junction kept 10 bases outside the gene matches. Per the germline V gene, CDR1 is MNHEY and CDR2 is SVGEGT. The length of the CDR3 is 16 residues. The CDR3 sequence: CASIAGQGRYNSPLHF. In DNA form, the CDR3 reads TGTGCCAGCATCGCGGGACAGGGGAGGTACAATTCACCCCTCCACTTT.

J is TRBJ2-6 and V is TRBV2; D not certain. CDR3 length equals 16 residues. CDR1 is SNHLY, CDR2 FYNNEI, per germline. Trimming shortened V by 2 bases and J by 0 bases, and 8 bases separated the two germline ends. CDR3 nucleotide sequence: TGTGCCAGCAGTGAATACGGAACCTCTGGGGCCAACGTCCTGACTTTC. Protein: CASSEYGTSGANVLTF. The variable domain in full, with the rest retrieved from reference TRBV2 and TRBJ2-6, is EPEVTQTPSHQVTQMGQEVILRCVPISNHLYFYWYRQILGQKVEFLVSFYNNEISEKSEIFDDQFSVERPDGSNFTLKIRSTKLEDSAMYFCASSEYGTSGANVLTFGAGSRLTVL.

Ten or more counts support this clonotype. CDR3 residues: CASSKRARTGRGVQPQHF. CDR3 sequence (DNA): TGTGCCAGCAGCAAACGCGCTCGGACCGGACGGGGGGTTCAGCCCCAGCATTTT. The rearrangement links TRBV21-1 to TRBJ1-5; TRBD1 is the table's D call and was not checked against the DNA. TRBV21-1 is described as a pseudogene. The CDR3 consists of 18 residues.

This clonotype was seen only a few times. This chain uses TRBV29-1 with TRBJ2-7; tentatively, D is TRBD1 (5 bases). The germline gives CDR1 SQVTM, CDR2 ANQGSEA. This CDR3 has 12 residues. With 4 bases removed from V and 3 bases from J, the gap between germline ends came to 10 bases. The CDR3 nucleotides are TGCAGCGTTGCCTTGGACAACTACGAGCAGTACTTC. It yields the protein CSVALDNYEQYF.

In this sample, this clonotype turned up a few times. The CDR3 DNA is TGTGCCAGCAGCCCCTCGGGACTAGCGGGGGGGCAAGAGACCCAGTACTTC. Protein product: CASSPSGLAGGQETQYF. The rearrangement links TRBV4-2 to TRBJ2-5, with 16 bases fitting TRBD2. Germline V gene sequence: CDR1 LGHNA, CDR2 YNFKEQ. The CDR3 sequence is 17 residues long. The V and J ends lost 4 bases and 2 bases, in that order; junction bases with no gene match: 4.

In its sample, this clonotype was seen many times. J is TRBJ1-1 and V is TRBV7-2, with D unresolved. CDR3 size: 17 residues. Germline assignment: CDR1 SGHTA and CDR2 FQGNSA. V lost 5 bases and J lost 3, with 22 bases in between. Here the CDR3 DNA reads TGTGCCAGCAGCGTATCCCGTGACGTGTTCGTGGACACTGAAGCTTTCTTT. Translation: CASSVSRDVFVDTEAFF.

This clonotype was recorded a few times. The rearrangement joins TRBV7-3 to TRBJ2-1; a possible D gene is TRBD2 (7 bases). The germline V and J ends were trimmed by 5 bases and 3 bases, with 17 bases remaining between them. Germline CDR1 SGHTA, CDR2 FQGTGA. The CDR3 extends over 16 amino acids. This CDR3 is CASSHGGGGHYNEQFF. The CDR3 coding sequence is TGTGCCAGCAGCCACGGCGGGGGCGGGCACTACAATGAGCAGTTCTTC.

This chain connects TRBV28 to TRBJ1-5; D gene ambiguous. V lost 5 bases and J lost 7, with 15 bases in between. Per the germline V gene, CDR1 is MDHEN and CDR2 is SYDVKM. This CDR3 comprises 14 residues. CDR3 in DNA: TGTGCCAGCAGTCCTGCAGGAAAAAGGCAGCCCCAGCATTTT. Translating it yields CASSPAGKRQPQHF.

This clonotype has only a few counts. The V call is TRBV2, the J call TRBJ2-2; D not resolved. CDR3 size: 14 residues. The V end was cut by 5 bases, the J end by 1 base, with 8 bases between. Germline-derived CDR1 and CDR2 are SNHLY and FYNNEI. The CDR3 reads CASSSAGNTGELFF. The CDR3 nucleotides are TGTGCCAGCAGTTCAGCCGGGAACACCGGGGAGCTGTTTTTT.

Worth noting for this clonotype: A much larger clone lies one base from this, so it may be a read error. The chain has TRBV12-3 or TRBV12-4 and TRBJ1-2; TRBD1 agrees at 10 bases. V shed 3 bases, J shed 5 bases, and the junction held 3 bases outside the gene matches. This CDR3 is built from 14 residues. The CDR3 here is CASSLGQGKYGYTF. CDR3 nucleotides: TGTGCCAGCAGTTTGGGACAGGGGAAATATGGCTACACCTTC.